This TCR beta chain was captured in a study of glioma-infiltrating T cells. Broader study findings: Above-expected tissue-blood divergence occurred in all gliomas, most in low-grade ones. CDR3 overlap between tissue and blood was very small.

In this sample, this clonotype turned up many times. Its antigen is unknown. Using RNA template, CDR3s of TCR alpha and beta were amplified with iRepertoire arm-PCR. For one-step reverse transcription and amplification, roughly 85-450 ng of tissue mRNA or PBMC total RNA was used. TCRdb itself ran the multiplex PCR reads through MiXCR, one entry per CDR3 protein. The sample yields about 110,000 distinct CDR3 sequences, around a quarter seen once. What was sequenced was glioma tissue, nonneoplastic brain tissue, or PBMCs (not recorded which). This clonotype was obtained from a human donor with low-grade glioma or glioblastoma, undergoing nonglioma brain surgery, or in good health (not recorded which).

This CDR3 is CASSLAGGTNEKLFF. CDR3 bases: TGTGCCAGCAGCTTAGCGGGAGGTACTAATGAAAAACTGTTTTTT. The rearrangement joins TRBV7-2 to TRBJ1-4, with D unresolved. The CDR3 has 15 residues. Trimming took 0 bases from V and 2 from J, leaving 7 bases between them. Germline CDR1 is SGHTA and CDR2 is FQGNSA.